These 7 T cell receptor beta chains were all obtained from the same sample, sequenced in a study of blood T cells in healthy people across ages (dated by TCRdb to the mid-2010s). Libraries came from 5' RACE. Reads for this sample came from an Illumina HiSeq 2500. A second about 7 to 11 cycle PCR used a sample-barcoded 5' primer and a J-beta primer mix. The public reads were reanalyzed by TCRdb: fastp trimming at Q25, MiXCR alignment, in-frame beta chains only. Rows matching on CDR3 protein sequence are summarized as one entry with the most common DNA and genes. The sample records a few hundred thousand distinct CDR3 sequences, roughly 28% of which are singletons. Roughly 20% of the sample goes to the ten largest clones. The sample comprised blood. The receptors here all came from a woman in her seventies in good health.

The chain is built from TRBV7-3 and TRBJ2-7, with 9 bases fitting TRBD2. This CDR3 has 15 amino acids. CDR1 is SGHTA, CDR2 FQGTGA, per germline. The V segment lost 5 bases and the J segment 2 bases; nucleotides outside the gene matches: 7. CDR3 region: CASSLDSGGPYEQYF. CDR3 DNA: TGTGCCAGCAGCCTGGATAGCGGGGGCCCCTACGAGCAGTACTTC.

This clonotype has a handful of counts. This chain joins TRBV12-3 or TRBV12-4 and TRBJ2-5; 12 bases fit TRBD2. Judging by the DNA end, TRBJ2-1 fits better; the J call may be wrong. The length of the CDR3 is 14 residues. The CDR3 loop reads CASILAGGINEQFF. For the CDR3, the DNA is TGTGCCAGCATTCTAGCGGGGGGGATTAATGAGCAGTTCTTC.

The CDR3 here is CASSQRESDTQYF. The CDR3 DNA follows: TGTGCCAGCAGCCAGAGGGAATCAGATACGCAGTATTTT. This chain connects TRBV6-5 to TRBJ2-3; D might be TRBD2 (5 bases). Germline V CDR1 and CDR2: MNHEY, SVGAGI. Trimming cost V 6 bases and J 4 bases, with 11 bases left between them. This CDR3 contains 13 residues.

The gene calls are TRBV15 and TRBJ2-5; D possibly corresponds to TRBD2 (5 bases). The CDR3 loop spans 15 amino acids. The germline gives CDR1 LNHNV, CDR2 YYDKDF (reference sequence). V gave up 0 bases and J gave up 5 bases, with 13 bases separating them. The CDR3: CATSRDPGWRETQYF. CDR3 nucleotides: TGTGCCACCAGCAGAGATCCGGGGTGGAGGGAGACCCAGTACTTC.

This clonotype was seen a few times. As DNA, the CDR3 is TGTGCCAGCAGTTCCACGGGACGCACAATTTATAGCAATCAGCCCCAGCATTTT. The encoded protein is CASSSTGRTIYSNQPQHF. The chain is built from TRBV6-2 or TRBV6-3 and TRBJ1-5; a weak D match, TRBD1 (5 bases). Germline V lookup: CDR1 MNHEY, CDR2 SVGEGT. There are 18 residues in the CDR3. V was shortened by 4 bases and J by 0 bases, with 19 bases between the two germline ends.

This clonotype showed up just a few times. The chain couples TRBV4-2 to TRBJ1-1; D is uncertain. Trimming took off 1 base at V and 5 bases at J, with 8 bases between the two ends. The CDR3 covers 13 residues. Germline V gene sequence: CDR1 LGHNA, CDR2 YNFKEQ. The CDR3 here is CASSQVRATEAFF. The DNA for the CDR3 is TGTGCCAGCAGCCAAGTAAGAGCAACTGAAGCTTTCTTT.

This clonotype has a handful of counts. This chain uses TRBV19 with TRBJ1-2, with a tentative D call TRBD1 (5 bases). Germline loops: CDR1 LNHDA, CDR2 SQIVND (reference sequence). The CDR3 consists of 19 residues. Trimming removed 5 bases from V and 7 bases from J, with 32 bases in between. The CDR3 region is CASSARPPGRVVTLRGYTF. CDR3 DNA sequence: TGTGCCAGTAGTGCAAGGCCCCCTGGCAGGGTGGTTACTTTGCGTGGCTACACCTTC.